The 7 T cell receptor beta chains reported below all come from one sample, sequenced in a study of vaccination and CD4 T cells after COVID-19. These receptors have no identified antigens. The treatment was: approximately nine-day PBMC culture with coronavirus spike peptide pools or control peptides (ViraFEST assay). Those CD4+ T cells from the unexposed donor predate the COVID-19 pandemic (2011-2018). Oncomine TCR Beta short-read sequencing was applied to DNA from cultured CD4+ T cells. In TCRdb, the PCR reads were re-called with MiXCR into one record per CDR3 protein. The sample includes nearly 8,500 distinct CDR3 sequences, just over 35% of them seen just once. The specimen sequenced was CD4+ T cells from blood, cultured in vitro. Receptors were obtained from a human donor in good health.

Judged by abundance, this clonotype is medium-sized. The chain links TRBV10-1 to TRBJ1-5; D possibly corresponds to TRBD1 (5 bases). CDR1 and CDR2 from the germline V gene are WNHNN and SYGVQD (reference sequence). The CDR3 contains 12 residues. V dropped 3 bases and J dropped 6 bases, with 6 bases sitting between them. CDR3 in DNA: TGCGCCAGCAGTGACGGGGCTCAGCCCCAGCATTTT. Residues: CASSDGAQPQHF.

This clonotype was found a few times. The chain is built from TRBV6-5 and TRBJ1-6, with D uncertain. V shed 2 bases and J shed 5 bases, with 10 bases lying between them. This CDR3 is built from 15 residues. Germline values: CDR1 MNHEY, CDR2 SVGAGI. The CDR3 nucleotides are TGTGCCAGCAGTTACGATCTAGGAGATAATTCACCCCTCCACTTT. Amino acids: CASSYDLGDNSPLHF.

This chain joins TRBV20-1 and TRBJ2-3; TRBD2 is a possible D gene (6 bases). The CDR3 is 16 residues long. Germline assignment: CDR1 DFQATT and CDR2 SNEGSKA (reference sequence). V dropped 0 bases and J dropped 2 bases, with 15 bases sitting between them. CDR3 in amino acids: CSARERRLGDTDTQYF. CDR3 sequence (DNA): TGCAGTGCTAGAGAGCGGCGACTAGGTGACACAGATACGCAGTATTTT.

The chain's CDR3 is CASSKGTGVRVDTEAFF. In nucleotides, the CDR3 is TGTGCCAGCAGTAAAGGGACAGGGGTTAGAGTCGACACTGAAGCTTTCTTT. The chain carries TRBV6-1 and TRBJ1-1; 10 bases align to TRBD1. The length of the CDR3 is 17 residues. Germline V gene data show CDR1 as MNHNS and CDR2 as SASEGT. Unmatched junction bases numbered 12, after V lost 5 bases and J lost 3 bases.

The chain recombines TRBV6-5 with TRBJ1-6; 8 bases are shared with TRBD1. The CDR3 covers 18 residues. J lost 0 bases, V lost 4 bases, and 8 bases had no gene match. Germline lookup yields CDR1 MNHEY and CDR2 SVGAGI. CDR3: CASSSRTGPSSYNSPLHF. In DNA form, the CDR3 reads TGTGCCAGCAGTTCTCGGACAGGGCCGAGCTCCTATAATTCACCCCTCCACTTT.

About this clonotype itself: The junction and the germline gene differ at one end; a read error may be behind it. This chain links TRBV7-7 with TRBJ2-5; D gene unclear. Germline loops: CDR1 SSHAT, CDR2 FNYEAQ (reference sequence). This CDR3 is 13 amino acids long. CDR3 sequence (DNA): TGTGCTAGCAGCCGCACATGGGATGAGACCCAGTACTTC. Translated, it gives CASSRTWDETQYF.

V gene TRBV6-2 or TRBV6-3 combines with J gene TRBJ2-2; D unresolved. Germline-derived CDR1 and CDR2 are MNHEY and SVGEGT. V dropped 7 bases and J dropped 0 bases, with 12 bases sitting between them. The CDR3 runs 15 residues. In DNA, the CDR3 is TGTGCCAGCACTAAGGCCTTTCCGAACACCGGGGAGCTGTTTTTT. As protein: CASTKAFPNTGELFF.